This T cell receptor (beta chain) is from a study of OX40 agonist ivuxolimab in advanced cancers. This CDR3 has 17 residues. Losses at the gene ends were 0 bases for V and 7 bases for J; bases not matched to a gene: 6. The germline V gene has CDR1 KGHSH and CDR2 LQKENI. Assay used: immunoSEQ multiplex PCR; TCRdb lists only in-frame clones, some missing. The sample contains about 51,000 clones, about 78% of which appear only once. The gene calls are TRBV18 and TRBJ2-3, with 14 bases matching TRBD2. Sequencing was performed on CD4+ or CD8+ T cells sorted from blood, taken in a trial of the OX40 agonist ivuxolimab. The source of this sequence is an adult with an advanced solid tumor such as melanoma, head and neck, liver or kidney cancer. The CDR3 sequence: CASSPPGTSGRGYTQYF. The CDR3 coding sequence is TGTGCCAGCTCACCACCAGGGACTAGCGGGAGAGGATATACGCAGTATTTT.